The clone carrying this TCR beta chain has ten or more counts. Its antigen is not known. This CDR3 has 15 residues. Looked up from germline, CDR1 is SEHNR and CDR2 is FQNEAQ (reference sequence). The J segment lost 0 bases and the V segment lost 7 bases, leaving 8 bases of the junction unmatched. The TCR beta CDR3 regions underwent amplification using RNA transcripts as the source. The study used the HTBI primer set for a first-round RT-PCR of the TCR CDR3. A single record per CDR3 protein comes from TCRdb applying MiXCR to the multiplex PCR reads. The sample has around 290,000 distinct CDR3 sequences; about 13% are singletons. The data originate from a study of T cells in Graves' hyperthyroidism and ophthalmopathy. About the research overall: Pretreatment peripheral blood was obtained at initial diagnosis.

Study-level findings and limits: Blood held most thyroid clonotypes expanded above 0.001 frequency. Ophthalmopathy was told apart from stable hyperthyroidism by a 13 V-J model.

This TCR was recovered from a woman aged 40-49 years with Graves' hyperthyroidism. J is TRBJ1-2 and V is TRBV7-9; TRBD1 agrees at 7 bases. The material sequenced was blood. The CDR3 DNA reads TGTGCCAGCACCCTTCGGACAGGACCTAACTATGGCTACACCTTC. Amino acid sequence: CASTLRTGPNYGYTF. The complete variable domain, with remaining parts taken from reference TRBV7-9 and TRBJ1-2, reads DTGVSQNPRHKITKRGQNVTFRCDPISEHNRLYWYRQTLGQGPEFLTYFQNEAQLEKSRLLSDRFSAERPKGSFSTLEIQRTEQGDSAMYLCASTLRTGPNYGYTFGSGTRLTVV.